This TCR beta chain was documented in a study of beta chain features in type 1 diabetes. Whole-study findings and limits: The study found fewer insertions and more deletions at VDJ junctions in type 1 diabetes patients. Shortening of TCRB CDR3s, moderate but significant, appeared in all four CD4+ subsets of Type 1 diabetes patients. Overrepresentation of cells with high TCR expression could result from cDNA sequencing.

Expressed TCRB transcripts were sequenced after all isolated RNA was converted to cDNA. The repertoire was sequenced with immunoSEQ multiplex PCR; TCRdb's copy has only in-frame clones and lacks some. The sample lists fewer than 550,000 clones, 11% occurring once. This clone has only a few counts. Its antigen is unidentified. Per donor, one heparinised blood draw averaged about 116 mL. CDR3 length: 13 residues. Germline V CDR1 and CDR2: SEHNR, FQNEAQ (reference sequence). The junction had 8 bases not matched to a gene; V was cut back by 5 bases and J by 11 bases. Material: naive CD4+ T cells from blood. This receptor was obtained from a woman aged 18-29 years in good health. The genes are TRBV7-9 and TRBJ1-5; the match to TRBD1 covers 8 bases. The DNA for the CDR3 is TGTGCCAGCAGCCCGACAGGGGTTGGGGCCCAGCATTTT. Protein sequence: CASSPTGVGAQHF.